These 17 T cell receptor beta chains were sequenced from one sample in a study of blood T cell repertoires in COVID-19. Profiled with immunoSEQ multiplex PCR; TCRdb holds only in-frame clones, not every one. The table lists 540,000 or so clones, 85% to 90% of them singletons. Sequencing was performed on peripheral blood. The receptors here all came from a woman aged 45-65 years with COVID-19, enrolled during active disease.

The rearrangement uses TRBV19 and TRBJ2-1, with D unclear. Germline V gene data show CDR1 as LNHDA and CDR2 as SQIVND (reference sequence). V gave up 5 bases and J gave up 7 bases, with 15 bases separating them. The length of the CDR3 is 14 residues. The CDR3 loop is CASSFTGETNEQFF. In DNA, the CDR3 is TGTGCCAGTAGTTTTACCGGAGAAACTAATGAGCAGTTCTTC.

CDR3 protein: CASSLGGGGVDTQYF. DNA of the CDR3: TGCGCCAGCAGCTTGGGCGGGGGGGGCGTCGATACGCAGTATTTT. The chain uses TRBV5-1 and TRBJ2-3; TRBD2 agrees at 9 bases. The germline V gene has CDR1 SGHRS and CDR2 YFSETQ. With V trimmed by 0 bases and J by 6 bases, 5 bases remained unmatched. The CDR3 loop spans 15 amino acids.

The gene calls are TRBV7-2 and TRBJ2-1; 8 nucleotides agree with TRBD1. Germline CDR1 SGHTA, CDR2 FQGNSA. V was pared by 5 bases and J by 15 bases, with 6 bases of the junction left unmatched. This CDR3 region has 11 residues. CDR3 region: CASSPGQEAFF. The CDR3 bases are TGTGCCAGCAGCCCGGGACAGGAGGCGTTCTTC.

V usage is TRBV28 and J usage is TRBJ2-3, with 7 bases that match TRBD1. This CDR3 region has 16 residues. The V gene's germline CDR1 is MDHEN and CDR2 SYDVKM. The J segment lost 2 bases and the V segment lost 4 bases, leaving 9 bases of the junction unmatched. CDR3 residues: CASSSPTGAYTDTQYF. The CDR3 nucleotides read TGTGCCAGCAGTTCCCCCACAGGGGCGTACACAGATACGCAGTATTTT. The complete variable domain, with remaining parts taken from reference TRBV28 and TRBJ2-3, reads DVKVTQSSRYLVKRTGEKVFLECVQDMDHENMFWYRQDPGLGLRLIYFSYDVKMKEKGDIPEGYSVSREKKERFSLILESASTNQTSMYLCASSSPTGAYTDTQYFGPGTRLTVL.

CDR3 in amino acids: CASSPDREDGELFF. The CDR3 bases are TGTGCCAGCAGTCCGGACAGGGAGGACGGGGAGCTGTTTTTT. The rearrangement uses TRBV6-4 and TRBJ2-2; 8 bases agree with TRBD1. V lost 5 bases and J lost 7; bases outside the gene matches: 6. There are 14 residues in the CDR3. Germline CDR1 reads MRHNA; CDR2 reads SNTAGT.

Remarks on this clone: Sequence at one end of the junction differs from germline and may be a read error. In DNA, the CDR3 is TGTGCCAGCAGCTTCGGGGGGCGACTGAACACCGAAGCTTTCTTT. It codes for CASSFGGRLNTEAFF. The chain employs TRBV7-9 and TRBJ1-1; D perhaps matches TRBD1 (6 bases). The CDR3 extends over 15 amino acids. Germline V gene sequence: CDR1 SEHNR, CDR2 FQNEAQ (reference sequence).

The rearrangement joins TRBV5-1 to TRBJ2-1; possible D gene TRBD2, 5 bases. The CDR3 runs to 13 residues. CDR1 SGHRS and CDR2 YFSETQ come from the germline V gene. Trimming shortened V by 3 bases and J by 10 bases, and 14 bases separated the two germline ends. This CDR3 is CASSSTGSAEQFF. The CDR3 DNA is TGCGCCAGCAGCTCCACGGGGTCCGCCGAGCAGTTCTTC.

Comments on this clone: At the DNA level, this CDR3 is encoded by other sequences in the same sample as well. The V gene is TRBV18, the J gene TRBJ1-1; possible D gene TRBD1, 6 bases. The ends were cut back, 2 bases at V and 5 bases at J, with 9 bases in the middle. CDR3 size: 13 residues. Germline V CDR1 and CDR2: KGHSH, LQKENI. CDR3 nucleotides: TGTGCCAGCTCACCAGCAGGGGTAACTGAAGCTTTCTTT. Amino acid sequence: CASSPAGVTEAFF.

The chain is built from TRBV4-1 and TRBJ1-3; 7 bases are shared with TRBD1. Germline V gene sequence: CDR1 MGHRA, CDR2 YSYEKL. The CDR3 consists of 15 residues. The junction had 7 bases not matched to a gene; V was cut back by 8 bases and J by 0 bases. CDR3 DNA sequence: TGCGCCAGCCACCCGGGACAGCTCTCTGGAAACACCATATATTTT. Translated: CASHPGQLSGNTIYF.

The chain has TRBV18 and TRBJ2-7; 8 bases are shared with TRBD2. The length of the CDR3 is 14 residues. V was pared by 6 bases and J by 3 bases, with 7 bases of the junction left unmatched. The germline V gene encodes CDR1 KGHSH and CDR2 LQKENI. Here the CDR3 reads CASSLLADHYEQYF. For the CDR3, the DNA is TGTGCCAGCTCGCTACTAGCGGACCACTACGAGCAGTACTTC.

The rearrangement uses TRBV27 and TRBJ1-6; D may be TRBD1 (5 bases). The CDR3 spans 15 residues. Germline CDR1 reads MNHEY; CDR2 reads SMNVEV (reference sequence). The V end lost 4 bases, the J end lost 10 bases, and 17 bases lay between the germline ends. The CDR3 loop is CASSSLAGFRSPLHF. For the CDR3, the DNA is TGTGCCAGCAGTTCCCTGGCAGGGTTCCGGTCACCCCTCCACTTT.

The V gene is TRBV5-6, the J gene TRBJ2-7; D uncertain. Deletions cut 1 base from V and 6 bases from J, with 14 bases between. CDR1 and CDR2 from the germline V gene are SGHDT and YYEEEE. This CDR3 comprises 14 residues. The CDR3 bases are TGTGCCAGCAGCTTGTCGCCCAGGATCGCCGAGCAGTACTTC. It is translated as CASSLSPRIAEQYF. Complete variable domain (other parts from reference TRBV5-6 and TRBJ2-7): DAGVTQSPTHLIKTRGQQVTLRCSPKSGHDTVSWYQQALGQGPQFIFQYYEEEERQRGNFPDRFSGHQFPNYSSELNVNALLLGDSALYLCASSLSPRIAEQYFGPGTRLTVT.

The J gene is TRBJ1-1, the V gene TRBV27, with 8 bases matching TRBD1. Germline V gene sequence: CDR1 MNHEY, CDR2 SMNVEV (reference sequence). The CDR3 is 15 amino acids. V was clipped by 7 bases and J by 4 bases; unmatched bases: 11. The CDR3 loop reads CASIRGPGGFTEAFF. In DNA form, the CDR3 reads TGTGCCAGCATCAGGGGGCCGGGTGGGTTCACTGAAGCTTTCTTT.

V usage is TRBV7-8 and J usage is TRBJ1-3; maybe TRBD1 (6 bases). The length of the CDR3 is 16 residues. The V gene's germline CDR1 is SGHVS and CDR2 FQNEAQ. V lost 7 bases, J lost 1 base, and 17 bases lay in between. The CDR3 DNA sequence: TGTGCCAGCATAGCTCCGGGACAACTATCTGGAAACACCATATATTTT. This sequence encodes CASIAPGQLSGNTIYF.

This sequence joins TRBV5-1 and TRBJ1-1; the match to TRBD1 covers 8 bases. CDR1 is SGHRS and CDR2 is YFSETQ in the germline V gene. The CDR3 is made up of 14 amino acids. Trimming removed 4 bases from V and 5 bases from J; junction bases left unmatched: 7. The CDR3 DNA reads TGCGCCAGCAGCACAGGGGGAATTGCGACTGAAGCTTTCTTT. Translation: CASSTGGIATEAFF.

Many counts were recorded for this clone. The identical CDR3 is also encoded by other nucleotide sequences in the sample. The chain employs TRBV27 and TRBJ1-2; 8 bases line up with TRBD1. CDR1 and CDR2 (germline): MNHEY, SMNVEV (reference sequence). Trimming cost V 5 bases and J 5 bases; bases outside gene matches: 4. CDR3 length: 13 residues. The CDR3 loop reads CASSLDRGYGYTF. In nucleotides, the CDR3 is TGTGCCAGCAGTCTCGACAGGGGATATGGCTACACCTTC.

The V and J genes are TRBV9 and TRBJ1-3; D is unclear. This CDR3 has 14 residues. The V end lost 0 bases, the J end lost 1 base, and 5 bases lay between the germline ends. The V gene's germline CDR1 is SGDLS and CDR2 YYNGEE. The CDR3 spells CASSVEESGNTIYF. The DNA for the CDR3 is TGTGCCAGCAGCGTAGAAGAGTCTGGAAACACCATATATTTT. Based on the CDR3 plus reference TRBV9 and TRBJ1-3, the full variable domain is DSGVTQTPKHLITATGQRVTLRCSPRSGDLSVYWYQQSLDQGLQFLIQYYNGEERAKGNILERFSAQQFPDLHSELNLSSLELGDSALYFCASSVEESGNTIYFGEGSWLTVV.